This T cell receptor beta chain appears in the sequencing data of a study of blood T cell repertoires in COVID-19. For the study at large: Sample material is recorded as cDNA or gDNA derived from T cells, B-cell-depleted T cells, or PBMCs.

CDR3 length: 12 residues. Trimming shortened V by 7 bases and J by 6 bases, and 13 bases separated the two germline ends. The germline gives CDR1 MNHEY, CDR2 SVGAGI. Only in-frame clones appear in the TCRdb table, and some are missing; sequencing was by immunoSEQ multiplex PCR. The profile shows some 430,000 clones, around 90% of them singletons. Source material: PBMCs or T cells enriched from blood (not recorded which). The rearrangement links TRBV6-5 to TRBJ2-7, with unresolved D. This TCR was sampled from a man aged 18 to 30 who had recovered from COVID-19. Written as DNA, the CDR3 is TGTGCCAGCAAACGCAAAGCTGGCGAGCAGTACTTC. Its translation: CASKRKAGEQYF.